The rows below give T cell receptor beta chains drawn from one sample of a study of blood T cell repertoires in COVID-19. Sequencing used immunoSEQ multiplex PCR; TCRdb keeps in-frame clones, though not all of them. The table shows 99,000 or so clones, with over 80% occurring only once. Sequenced sample: peripheral blood. The receptor set was obtained from a man aged 45 to 65 with acute or convalescent COVID-19. Each CDR3 is given without its conserved first and last residue.

TRBV6-1	TRBJ1-1	ASSEVRTEAF
TRBV12-3/TRBV12-4	TRBJ1-2	ASSFEGGYGYT
TRBV18	TRBJ2-7	ASSLKQGSYEQY
TRBV20-1	TRBJ2-1	SASTRRDSNEQF
TRBV27	TRBJ2-7	ASSFGQGGEQY
TRBV3-1/TRBV3-2	TRBJ2-1	ASSQASGGSYNEQF
TRBV28	TRBJ1-6	ASSKVGQGYSPLH
TRBV6-5	TRBJ2-5	ASTSGRGETQY
TRBV28	TRBJ2-2	ASSLYRQGAPGELF
TRBV15	TRBJ2-1	ATSRQTGTSLNEQF
TRBV5-4	TRBJ2-3	ASSLESARRDTQY
TRBV18	TRBJ2-1	ASSSLDREGEQF
TRBV24-1	TRBJ2-2	ATSELPGQGGTGELF
TRBV15	TRBJ2-2	ATSRNTGELF
TRBV9	TRBJ1-2	ASSVSGEGLYGYT
TRBV19	TRBJ2-7	ASSMLGLAGNEQY
TRBV4-1	TRBJ1-6	ASSQGPDSPLH
TRBV5-1	TRBJ2-1	ASSLVAGGGNEQF
TRBV4-2	TRBJ1-4	ASSQDPRPTNEKLF
TRBV7-6	TRBJ2-7	ASRRGQGARDEQY
TRBV5-1	TRBJ2-5	ASSQRGGEQTQY
TRBV14	TRBJ2-7	ASSLRGLDEQY
TRBV28	TRBJ1-3	ASSSPGGYTIY
TRBV9	TRBJ2-2	ASSVGGANTGELF
TRBV27	TRBJ2-7	ASSSSLAGVSEQY
TRBV7-8	TRBJ2-1	ASSVTSGIYNEQF